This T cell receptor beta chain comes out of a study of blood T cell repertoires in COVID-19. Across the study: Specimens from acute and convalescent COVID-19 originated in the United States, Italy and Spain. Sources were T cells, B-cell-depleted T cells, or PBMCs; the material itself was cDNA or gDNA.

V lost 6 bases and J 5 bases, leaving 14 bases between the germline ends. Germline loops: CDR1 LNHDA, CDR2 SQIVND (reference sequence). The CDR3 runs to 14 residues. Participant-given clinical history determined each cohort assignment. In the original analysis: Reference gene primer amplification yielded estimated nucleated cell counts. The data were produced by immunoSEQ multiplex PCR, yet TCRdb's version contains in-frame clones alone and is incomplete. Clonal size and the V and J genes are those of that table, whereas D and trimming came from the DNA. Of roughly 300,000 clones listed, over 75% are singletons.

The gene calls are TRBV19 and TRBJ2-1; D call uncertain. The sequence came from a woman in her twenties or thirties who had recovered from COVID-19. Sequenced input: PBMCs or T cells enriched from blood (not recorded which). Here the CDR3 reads CASRSTLRNNEQFF. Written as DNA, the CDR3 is TGTGCCAGTAGGTCCACTTTACGTAACAATGAGCAGTTCTTC.